Following are 9 T cell receptor beta chains from one sample sequenced in a study of OX40 agonist ivuxolimab in advanced cancers. Some clones are missing from TCRdb's copy, which holds only in-frame ones; the method was immunoSEQ multiplex PCR. The sample lists about 100,000 clones, approximately 90% occurring once. The sample consisted of CD4+ or CD8+ T cells sorted from blood, taken in a trial of the OX40 agonist ivuxolimab. These receptors all stem from an adult with an advanced solid tumor such as melanoma, head and neck, liver or kidney cancer.

In this sample, this clone turned up a few times. The chain combines TRBV4-1 with TRBJ2-7; 10 bases are shared with TRBD2. CDR1 MGHRA and CDR2 YSYEKL come from the germline V gene. Trimming cost V 4 bases and J 3 bases; bases outside gene matches: 6. The CDR3 spans 15 residues. In DNA, the CDR3 is TGCGCCAGCAGCCGCCCCGGGACTAGCGACTACGAGCAGTACTTC. It codes for CASSRPGTSDYEQYF.

The chain links TRBV7-2 to TRBJ1-1; D not resolved. From germline, CDR1 is SGHTA and CDR2 FQGNSA. The CDR3 covers 15 residues. The V and J ends lost 4 bases and 5 bases respectively, with 17 bases between them. The CDR3 DNA reads as TGTGCCAGCAGCTCGCGGCGCAACAGTGGAACTGAAGCTTTCTTT. Translating it yields CASSSRRNSGTEAFF.

The V and J genes are TRBV5-1 and TRBJ2-2; D is unclear. V gave up 7 bases and J gave up 1 base, with 11 bases separating them. Germline CDR1 is SGHRS and CDR2 is YFSETQ. The CDR3 spans 14 residues. CDR3 protein: CASRAALNTGELFF. CDR3 nucleotides: TGCGCCAGCCGGGCAGCACTGAACACCGGGGAGCTGTTTTTT.

This chain links TRBV9 with TRBJ2-7; 11 bases line up with TRBD2. Trimming removed 1 base from V and 5 bases from J; junction bases left unmatched: 5. Germline V gives CDR1 SGDLS, CDR2 YYNGEE. This CDR3 has 15 residues. The chain's CDR3 is CASSVSLAGVNEQYF. DNA for the CDR3: TGTGCCAGCAGCGTATCACTAGCGGGAGTTAACGAGCAGTACTTC. The full variable domain, rest sourced from reference TRBV9 and TRBJ2-7, is DSGVTQTPKHLITATGQRVTLRCSPRSGDLSVYWYQQSLDQGLQFLIQYYNGEERAKGNILERFSAQQFPDLHSELNLSSLELGDSALYFCASSVSLAGVNEQYFGPGTRLTVT.

The V and J genes are TRBV7-9 and TRBJ1-5; D is perhaps TRBD1 (6 bases). Germline V gene lookup returns CDR1 SEHNR and CDR2 FQNEAQ (reference sequence). Trimming shortened V by 5 bases and J by 5 bases, and 16 bases separated the two germline ends. This CDR3 contains 15 residues. The CDR3 nucleotides read TGTGCCAGCAGCCCACAGGGTAATAGGGATCAGCCCCAGCATTTT. This sequence encodes CASSPQGNRDQPQHF.

The chain combines TRBV11-3 with TRBJ2-2; D gene unclear. The CDR3 runs to 14 residues. V lost 0 bases to trimming and J lost 0 bases, with 2 bases between them. Germline values: CDR1 SGHNT, CDR2 YENEEA. For the CDR3, the DNA is TGTGCCAGCAGCTTAGAATCGAACACCGGGGAGCTGTTTTTT. Residues: CASSLESNTGELFF. Together with reference TRBV11-3 and TRBJ2-2, the CDR3 gives the full variable domain: EAGVVQSPRYKIIEKKQPVAFWCNPISGHNTLYWYLQNLGQGPELLIRYENEEAVDDSQLPKDRFSAERLKGVDSTLKIQPAELGDSAVYLCASSLESNTGELFFGEGSRLTVL.

The chain has TRBV7-9 and TRBJ2-1; 10 bases are a match to TRBD2. Trimming took 1 base from V and 8 from J; bases not matched to a gene: 5. The germline V gene has CDR1 SEHNR and CDR2 FQNEAQ (reference sequence). The CDR3 has 15 amino acids. The CDR3 DNA reads TGTGCCAGCAGCTTAGTGACTAGCGGGCCCGATGAGCAGTTCTTC. As protein: CASSLVTSGPDEQFF.

The chain joins TRBV27 to TRBJ2-4; tentative D call: TRBD1 (5 bases). The CDR3 has 17 amino acids. Germline CDR1 reads MNHEY; CDR2 reads SMNVEV (reference sequence). V shed 4 bases and J shed 0 bases, with 16 bases lying between them. The CDR3 bases are TGTGCCAGCAGTTCGACCTTTAGGGGTAGAGCCAAAAACATTCAGTACTTC. This gives the protein CASSSTFRGRAKNIQYF.

The chain uses TRBV15 and TRBJ1-2, with D possibly matching TRBD1 (5 bases). Germline CDR1 LNHNV, CDR2 YYDKDF (reference sequence). V was shortened by 2 bases and J by 7 bases, with 20 bases between the two germline ends. This CDR3 is built from 16 residues. The CDR3 sequence: CATSRTLTSPGTGYTF. Here the CDR3 DNA reads TGTGCCACCAGCAGAACACTGACCTCCCCGGGGACTGGCTACACCTTC.